Below, 31 T cell receptor beta chains from the same sample are listed, as sequenced in a study of T-cell reconstitution after alpha-beta-depleted transplantation in children. Preparing the TCRbeta library involved the use of unique molecular identifiers. TCRdb reanalysed the PCR reads using MiXCR and keeps one entry per CDR3 protein. The table records hundreds of thousands of distinct CDR3 sequences, 12% of them present only once. Sequencing was performed on PBMCs from the stem cell graft donor, taken from the stem cell graft. The origin of the receptors is a human donor who donated a stem cell graft to a child with combined immunodeficiency.

The V gene is TRBV7-9, the J gene TRBJ2-1, with D possibly being TRBD2 (6 bases). Germline V gives CDR1 SEHNR, CDR2 FQNEAQ (reference sequence). This CDR3 spans 17 amino acids. The V end was cut by 5 bases, the J end by 7 bases, with 24 bases between. The CDR3 protein is CASSPKNYGASVNEQFF. CDR3 coding DNA: TGTGCCAGCAGCCCGAAAAATTATGGGGCTAGCGTTAATGAGCAGTTCTTC.

This clonotype was counted ten times or more. The rearrangement links TRBV24-1 to TRBJ2-5, with 7 positions matching TRBD1. Germline V gives CDR1 KGHDR, CDR2 SFDVKD. This CDR3 is built from 14 residues. V shed 3 bases, J shed 3 bases, and the junction held 3 bases outside the gene matches. The CDR3 DNA reads TGTGCCACCAGTGATAGGCAGGGGGAAGAGACCCAGTACTTC. As protein: CATSDRQGEETQYF.

The chain links TRBV3-1 to TRBJ2-5; D call uncertain. Trimming stripped 1 base from V and 5 bases from J, with 11 bases between. This CDR3 contains 14 residues. Germline CDR1 and CDR2: LGHDT and YNNKEL (reference sequence). CDR3: CASSQVRTAETQYF. In DNA form, the CDR3 reads TGTGCCAGCAGCCAAGTGAGAACGGCCGAGACCCAGTACTTC.

CDR3 coding DNA: TGTGCCAGCAGTTACGTTAGCGGGTTGTCCTACAATGAGCAGTTCTTC. It is translated as CASSYVSGLSYNEQFF. This chain joins TRBV6-2 or TRBV6-3 and TRBJ2-1, with 7 bases matching TRBD2. The CDR3 sequence is 16 residues long. After removal of 2 bases from V and 1 base from J, the junction contained 5 bases not matched to a gene. The germline CDR1 and CDR2 sequences are MNHEY and SVGEGT.

This clonotype was counted at least ten times. CDR3 amino acids: CATGTDTQYF. The CDR3 DNA reads as TGTGCCACCGGGACAGATACGCAGTATTTT. The V gene is TRBV15, the J gene TRBJ2-3; D call uncertain. V lost 8 bases and J lost 3, with 3 bases in between. This CDR3 region has 10 residues. Germline loops: CDR1 LNHNV, CDR2 YYDKDF (reference sequence).

The gene calls are TRBV5-1 and TRBJ2-5; D ambiguous. The CDR3 has 13 amino acids. V was shortened by 4 bases and J by 2 bases, with 9 bases between the two germline ends. CDR1 and CDR2 (germline): SGHRS, YFSETQ. The CDR3 spells CASSPLLQETQYF. The CDR3 DNA follows: TGCGCCAGCAGCCCCCTTCTACAAGAGACCCAGTACTTC.

V is TRBV28 and J is TRBJ2-2; D perhaps matches TRBD2 (5 bases). V was shortened by 7 bases and J by 7 bases, with 22 bases between the two germline ends. Germline-derived CDR1 and CDR2 are MDHEN and SYDVKM. The CDR3 length is 16 residues. The CDR3 here is CASTDQLPLEVGELFF. The CDR3 DNA reads as TGTGCCAGCACCGATCAATTGCCCCTGGAGGTCGGGGAGCTGTTTTTT.

The rearrangement uses TRBV6-2 or TRBV6-3 and TRBJ2-5, with D possibly TRBD1 on 7 matching bases. This CDR3 has 16 amino acids. V was trimmed by 7 bases and J by 5 bases, leaving 23 bases between them. The V gene's germline CDR1 is MNHEY and CDR2 SVGEGT. As DNA, the CDR3 is TGTGCCAGCATGGATGTAGGAGGGGGCTTATGGGAGACCCAGTACTTC. It yields the protein CASMDVGGGLWETQYF.

This clonotype has a handful of counts. The rearrangement uses TRBV4-3 and TRBJ2-3, with 10 nucleotides matching TRBD2. The CDR3 totals 20 residues. V was pared by 1 base and J by 0 bases, with 13 bases of the junction left unmatched. The V gene's germline CDR1 is LGHNA and CDR2 YSLEER. The CDR3 DNA is TGCGCCAGCAGCCAAGTGGTCCGGCTAGCGGGAGCCTTTAGCACAGATACGCAGTATTTT. Translating gives CASSQVVRLAGAFSTDTQYF.

This clonotype came up a few times. The rearrangement links TRBV20-1 to TRBJ1-6, with unresolved D. V was shortened by 0 bases and J by 4 bases, with 4 bases between the two germline ends. This CDR3 has 13 residues. Germline loops: CDR1 DFQATT, CDR2 SNEGSKA (reference sequence). CDR3: CSAREGYNSPLHF. CDR3 sequence (DNA): TGCAGTGCTAGAGAAGGGTATAATTCACCCCTCCACTTT.

This clonotype was detected a few times. The chain couples TRBV6-1 to TRBJ1-5; D possibly corresponds to TRBD1 (5 bases). Germline CDR1 reads MNHNS; CDR2 reads SASEGT. The CDR3 runs to 15 residues. V dropped 0 bases and J dropped 5 bases, with 11 bases sitting between them. The CDR3 bases are TGTGCCAGCAGTGAAGCCGAGAGGGGCCATCAGCCCCAGCATTTT. Amino acid sequence: CASSEAERGHQPQHF.

This rearrangement joins TRBV9 to TRBJ2-5; D is perhaps TRBD1 (6 bases). The V and J ends lost 5 bases and 2 bases respectively, with 25 bases between them. In germline, CDR1 is SGDLS, CDR2 YYNGEE. This CDR3 is 18 amino acids long. The CDR3 DNA reads as TGTGCCAGCAGTCCCCTCCCCCCAGGGGTGAGGGGACAAGAGACCCAGTACTTC. As protein: CASSPLPPGVRGQETQYF.

The rearrangement joins TRBV27 to TRBJ2-7; 9 bases line up with TRBD1. With V trimmed by 5 bases and J by 2 bases, 7 bases remained unmatched. The CDR3 has 15 amino acids. The germline V gene encodes CDR1 MNHEY and CDR2 SMNVEV (reference sequence). CDR3 region: CASSLRDRATYEQYF. In DNA, the CDR3 is TGTGCCAGCAGTCTCCGGGACAGGGCCACCTACGAGCAGTACTTC.

In this sample, this clonotype turned up many times. The junction and the germline gene differ at one end; a read error may be behind it. The chain recombines TRBV5-1 with TRBJ2-3; D may be TRBD2 (5 bases). The CDR3 is 14 amino acids. From germline, CDR1 is SGHRS and CDR2 YFSETQ. CDR3 sequence (DNA): TGTGCCAGCAGCCCGACGGGGAGCACAGATACGCAGTATTTT. It codes for CASSPTGSTDTQYF.

A remark on this clonotype: An end of the junction does not agree with germline; a read error may underlie this. This sequence joins TRBV12-3 or TRBV12-4 and TRBJ2-1; 7 positions agree with TRBD2. This CDR3 has 15 amino acids. The CDR3 DNA follows: TGTGCCAGCAGTTTACGGGAGGTCTCCTCCAATGAGCAGTTCTTC. It codes for CASSLREVSSNEQFF.

The V gene is TRBV7-2, the J gene TRBJ2-5; D perhaps matches TRBD1 (6 bases). Germline CDR1 is SGHTA and CDR2 is FQGNSA. The CDR3 totals 14 residues. Trimming cost V 8 bases and J 2 bases, with 15 bases left between them. The CDR3 spells CASVGDTYQETQYF. The CDR3 coding sequence is TGTGCCAGCGTCGGGGACACCTATCAAGAGACCCAGTACTTC. The variable domain in full, with the rest retrieved from reference TRBV7-2 and TRBJ2-5, is GAGVSQSPSNKVTEKGKDVELRCDPISGHTALYWYRQSLGQGLEFLIYFQGNSAPDKSGLPSDRFSAERTGGSVSTLTIQRTQQEDSAVYLCASVGDTYQETQYFGPGTRLLVL.

This clonotype has just a few counts. The gene calls are TRBV6-2 or TRBV6-3 and TRBJ1-1, with D unclear. The V gene's germline CDR1 is MNHEY and CDR2 SVGEGT. Trimming pared 0 bases from V and 4 bases from J, leaving 6 bases between. The CDR3 has 13 residues. CDR3 sequence reads: CASSYSAVTEAFF. In DNA, the CDR3 is TGTGCCAGCAGTTACTCAGCGGTCACTGAAGCTTTCTTT.

The J gene is TRBJ2-2, the V gene TRBV13; 7 nucleotides align to TRBD2. V lost 1 base, J lost 2 bases, and 10 bases stayed unmatched. The length of the CDR3 is 18 residues. The germline V gene encodes CDR1 PRHDT and CDR2 FYEKMQ (reference sequence). CDR3 loop: CASSLELSQRENTGELFF. CDR3 coding DNA: TGTGCCAGCAGCTTAGAGCTAAGCCAGCGGGAAAACACCGGGGAGCTGTTTTTT.

This clonotype has only a few counts. The chain employs TRBV6-2 or TRBV6-3 and TRBJ2-7, with a possible D match to TRBD2 (6 bases). V was shortened by 7 bases and J by 1 base, with 26 bases between the two germline ends. CDR3 length equals 18 residues. The germline V gene has CDR1 MNHEY and CDR2 SVGEGT. DNA of the CDR3: TGTGCCAGCACGTTGGATGTGCGGCGGGCGGGGACTTCCTACGAGCAGTACTTC. It encodes CASTLDVRRAGTSYEQYF.

The chain joins TRBV5-1 to TRBJ2-7; a possible D gene is TRBD1 (6 bases). The CDR3 length is 13 residues. CDR1 is SGHRS and CDR2 is YFSETQ in the germline V gene. Trimming cost V 4 bases and J 3 bases, with 11 bases left between them. The CDR3 sequence: CASSVAQGYEQYF. DNA of the CDR3: TGCGCCAGCAGCGTAGCACAGGGCTACGAGCAGTACTTC.

This clonotype was detected a few times. This chain joins TRBV7-3 and TRBJ2-1; 10 bases fit TRBD2. Germline V gene data show CDR1 as SGHTA and CDR2 as FQGTGA. The J segment lost 0 bases and the V segment lost 5 bases, leaving 10 bases of the junction unmatched. The CDR3 loop spans 18 amino acids. The CDR3 loop reads CASSDRLAGASSYNEQFF. CDR3 in DNA: TGTGCCAGCAGCGATCGACTAGCGGGTGCGAGCTCCTACAATGAGCAGTTCTTC.

This clonotype was counted only a few times. J is TRBJ2-4 and V is TRBV9; D ambiguous. With 6 bases removed from V and 6 bases from J, the gap between germline ends came to 10 bases. The CDR3 totals 12 residues. Germline CDR1 and CDR2: SGDLS and YYNGEE. In nucleotides, the CDR3 is TGTGCCAGCATTTACCGGGTAAACATTCAGTACTTC. Translating it yields CASIYRVNIQYF. The full variable domain, its missing parts supplied by reference TRBV9 and TRBJ2-4, is DSGVTQTPKHLITATGQRVTLRCSPRSGDLSVYWYQQSLDQGLQFLIQYYNGEERAKGNILERFSAQQFPDLHSELNLSSLELGDSALYFCASIYRVNIQYFGAGTRLSVL.

The table lists this clonotype with a few counts. The chain carries TRBV29-1 and TRBJ2-5; 8 bases agree with TRBD1. The CDR3 is 14 residues long. Per germline, CDR1 SQVTM and CDR2 ANQGSEA. Trimming removed 3 bases from V and 5 bases from J; junction bases left unmatched: 8. This CDR3 reads CSVDRQGAMETQYF. The CDR3 DNA sequence: TGCAGCGTTGACCGGCAGGGGGCGATGGAGACCCAGTACTTC.

The gene calls are TRBV20-1 and TRBJ2-3, with 8 bases that match TRBD1. Germline lookup yields CDR1 DFQATT and CDR2 SNEGSKA (reference sequence). Trimming cost V 0 bases and J 2 bases; bases outside gene matches: 13. This CDR3 is 18 amino acids long. CDR3: CSARDRGLSSWSTDTQYF. For the CDR3, the DNA is TGCAGTGCTAGAGACAGGGGGCTCTCATCATGGTCCACAGATACGCAGTATTTT.

The rearrangement links TRBV4-3 to TRBJ2-1; 14 nucleotides agree with TRBD2. The ends lost 3 bases at V and 15 bases at J; junction bases unmatched: 13. The CDR3 totals 16 residues. Germline V gene lookup returns CDR1 LGHNA and CDR2 YSLEER. The CDR3 nucleotides are TGCGCCAGCAGCCACACGACTAGCGGGAGGGTCGGAGCGCGGTTCTTC. Protein sequence: CASSHTTSGRVGARFF.

Ten or more counts support this clonotype. The chain recombines TRBV20-1 with TRBJ2-3; 8 bases agree with TRBD2. Germline trimming cut 3 bases from V and 6 bases from J; bases unmatched to any gene: 11. Germline CDR1 DFQATT, CDR2 SNEGSKA (reference sequence). This CDR3 comprises 15 residues. CDR3 in amino acids: CSASPPAGDQDTQYF. CDR3 sequence (DNA): TGCAGTGCTAGCCCCCCAGCGGGAGATCAGGATACGCAGTATTTT.

This clonotype was counted only a few times. J is TRBJ2-7 and V is TRBV5-6; D might be TRBD2 (6 bases). The V end lost 4 bases, the J end lost 2 bases, and 16 bases lay between the germline ends. The germline CDR1 and CDR2 sequences are SGHDT and YYEEEE. The CDR3 is made up of 15 amino acids. The CDR3 is CASSPRGTGAYEQYF. For the CDR3, the DNA is TGTGCCAGCAGCCCGCGAGGGACTGGTGCCTACGAGCAGTACTTC. The full variable domain, with the rest looked up from reference TRBV5-6 and TRBJ2-7, is DAGVTQSPTHLIKTRGQQVTLRCSPKSGHDTVSWYQQALGQGPQFIFQYYEEEERQRGNFPDRFSGHQFPNYSSELNVNALLLGDSALYLCASSPRGTGAYEQYFGPGTRLTVT.

The rearrangement uses TRBV10-3 and TRBJ2-7, with D possibly matching TRBD2 (5 bases). The germline V gene has CDR1 ENHRY and CDR2 SYGVKD. The CDR3 has 11 residues. V was trimmed by 8 bases and J by 5 bases, leaving 10 bases between them. CDR3 sequence reads: CAIGRTDEQYF. The CDR3 DNA reads as TGTGCCATCGGGAGAACCGACGAGCAGTACTTC.

This clonotype was observed a few times. The genes are TRBV6-6 and TRBJ1-1; tentatively, D is TRBD1 (6 bases). CDR3 length equals 12 residues. Trimming removed 10 bases from V and 7 bases from J, with 16 bases in between. CDR1 and CDR2 from the germline V gene are MNHNY and SVGAGI (reference sequence). CDR3 coding DNA: TGTGCCATCACTACAGGGAGGGGTGAAGCTTTCTTT. This sequence encodes CAITTGRGEAFF.

This chain uses TRBV5-1 with TRBJ1-6, with TRBD1 matching over 8 bases. The CDR3 has 15 residues. Germline CDR1 reads SGHRS; CDR2 reads YFSETQ. V lost 4 bases, J lost 9 bases, and 9 bases stayed unmatched. The CDR3 protein is CASSTDRGVGSPLHF. DNA for the CDR3: TGCGCCAGCAGCACCGACAGGGGAGTTGGTTCACCCCTCCACTTT. Based on the CDR3 plus reference TRBV5-1 and TRBJ1-6, the full variable domain is KAGVTQTPRYLIKTRGQQVTLSCSPISGHRSVSWYQQTPGQGLQFLFEYFSETQRNKGNFPGRFSGRQFSNSRSEMNVSTLELGDSALYLCASSTDRGVGSPLHFGNGTRLTVT.

The chain recombines TRBV12-3 or TRBV12-4 with TRBJ2-7; a weak D match, TRBD2 (6 bases). V was cut by 5 bases and J by 1 base, with 12 bases left in between. This CDR3 has 14 residues. The CDR3 sequence: CASSAGDSSYEQYF. The CDR3 nucleotides are TGTGCCAGCAGTGCCGGGGACTCATCCTACGAGCAGTACTTC.